Below are 26 T cell receptor beta chains sequenced from a single sample in a study of response to subunit inactivated influenza vaccine. Each CDR3 protein gets one entry after TCRdb re-called the RT-PCR reads with MiXCR. The sample contains hundreds of thousands of distinct CDR3 sequences, about 25% of which appear only once. The specimen was CD4+ T cells sorted from PBMCs, collected approximately 5 days after vaccination. The receptors shown here come from a man in his fifties who received an inactivated influenza vaccine.

The V gene is TRBV20-1, the J gene TRBJ2-1, with D unresolved. Germline V lookup: CDR1 DFQATT, CDR2 SNEGSKA (reference sequence). The V gene lost 5 bases and the J gene lost 0 bases, with 23 bases spanning the gap. CDR3 length: 18 amino acids. The CDR3 coding sequence is TGCAGTGCTCCCCGCTCTGGCGCCCACGAGAGCTCCTACAATGAGCAGTTCTTC. Translation: CSAPRSGAHESSYNEQFF.

V gene TRBV5-1 combines with J gene TRBJ2-5; maybe TRBD1 (6 bases). Germline-derived CDR1 and CDR2 are SGHRS and YFSETQ. The CDR3 runs to 14 residues. V dropped 0 bases and J dropped 1 base, with 7 bases sitting between them. CDR3 coding DNA: TGCGCCAGCAGCTTGGCACAGGGCCAAGAGACCCAGTACTTC. Translating it yields CASSLAQGQETQYF.

This clonotype was observed a few times. The V call is TRBV28, the J call TRBJ1-5, with TRBD1 identical over 7 bases. The CDR3 contains 14 residues. V gave up 3 bases and J gave up 6 bases; unmatched junction bases: 5. The germline CDR1 and CDR2 sequences are MDHEN and SYDVKM. CDR3 sequence reads: CASSFDRVGQPQHF. In DNA, the CDR3 is TGTGCCAGCAGTTTCGACAGGGTTGGTCAGCCCCAGCATTTT.

This clonotype was picked up a small number of times. The V and J genes are TRBV2 and TRBJ2-1; 9 positions match TRBD2. The CDR3 spans 13 residues. The germline V gene encodes CDR1 SNHLY and CDR2 FYNNEI. The J segment lost 3 bases and the V segment lost 8 bases, leaving 2 bases of the junction unmatched. CDR3 loop: CASGLAIYNEQFF. CDR3 nucleotides: TGTGCCAGCGGACTAGCGATCTACAATGAGCAGTTCTTC.

This clonotype showed up many times. This chain links TRBV5-6 with TRBJ2-2; 7 bases align to TRBD1. The CDR3 consists of 18 residues. V was pared by 4 bases and J by 5 bases, with 17 bases of the junction left unmatched. Germline CDR1 is SGHDT and CDR2 is YYEEEE. CDR3 nucleotide sequence: TGTGCCAGCAGCCTCCTACGATCGCACAGGGGAAAGACCGGGGAGCTGTTTTTT. This sequence encodes CASSLLRSHRGKTGELFF. Variable domain in full (rest from reference TRBV5-6 and TRBJ2-2): DAGVTQSPTHLIKTRGQQVTLRCSPKSGHDTVSWYQQALGQGPQFIFQYYEEEERQRGNFPDRFSGHQFPNYSSELNVNALLLGDSALYLCASSLLRSHRGKTGELFFGEGSRLTVL.

This clonotype was seen only once. This sequence joins TRBV6-5 and TRBJ1-1, with a possible D match to TRBD1 (6 bases). Germline CDR1 and CDR2: MNHEY and SVGAGI. CDR3 length: 15 amino acids. Trimming removed 0 bases at V and 1 base at J, with 9 bases between. The CDR3 spells CASSYSDRPNTEAFF. The CDR3 DNA sequence: TGTGCCAGCAGTTACTCCGACAGGCCGAACACTGAAGCTTTCTTT.

This clonotype has only a few counts. The J gene is TRBJ1-1, the V gene TRBV12-3 or TRBV12-4, with no clear D. CDR3 length equals 12 residues. V was shortened by 3 bases and J by 4 bases, with 6 bases between the two germline ends. The CDR3 loop reads CASSFSVTEAFF. The CDR3, as DNA: TGTGCCAGCAGTTTTTCCGTCACTGAAGCTTTCTTT.

This clonotype was picked up one time. The chain is built from TRBV21-1 and TRBJ2-2; TRBD2 is taken as the D call from the table, unchecked against the DNA. TRBV21-1 is a pseudogene segment. This CDR3 has 18 residues. The CDR3 DNA is TGTGCCAGCAGCAAAGTCCTAGCGGGAGTCCCCAACCCCGGGGAGCTGTTTTTT. It yields the protein CASSKVLAGVPNPGELFF.

This clonotype turned up a few times. V and J are TRBV5-1 and TRBJ2-5, with a weak D call TRBD1 (5 bases). V was pared by 0 bases and J by 2 bases, with 11 bases between. CDR3 length equals 15 residues. Germline lookup yields CDR1 SGHRS and CDR2 YFSETQ. The CDR3 bases are TGCGCCAGCAGCTTGGCCAGCCAGGGACAAGAGACCCAGTACTTC. This gives the protein CASSLASQGQETQYF.

This clonotype was observed a handful of times. The V and J genes are TRBV7-2 and TRBJ2-7, with D unclear. The germline V gene encodes CDR1 SGHTA and CDR2 FQGNSA. Trimming removed 4 bases at V and 1 base at J, with 11 bases between. The CDR3 extends over 14 amino acids. CDR3 coding DNA: TGTGCCAGCAGCTCACAAAAGGGATCCTACGAGCAGTACTTC. Amino acids: CASSSQKGSYEQYF.

This chain connects TRBV4-3 to TRBJ2-4; either TRBD1 or TRBD2 may fit D (5 bases each). V was shortened by 2 bases and J by 1 base, with 9 bases between the two germline ends. The CDR3 is 15 residues long. CDR1 and CDR2 from the germline V gene are LGHNA and YSLEER. The CDR3 reads CASSQRGSAKNIQYF. The CDR3 DNA follows: TGCGCCAGCAGCCAACGGGGCTCTGCCAAAAACATTCAGTACTTC.

This chain connects TRBV4-1 to TRBJ1-3, with 9 nucleotides matching TRBD1. Trimming at V came to 4 bases and at J to 4 bases, leaving 5 bases not matched to a gene. Germline V gene sequence: CDR1 MGHRA, CDR2 YSYEKL. This CDR3 contains 15 residues. The CDR3 is CASSPADRGGNTIYF. CDR3 bases: TGCGCCAGCAGCCCAGCGGACAGGGGCGGAAACACCATATATTTT.

V usage is TRBV5-1 and J usage is TRBJ2-1, with D perhaps matching TRBD2 (5 bases). CDR1 SGHRS and CDR2 YFSETQ come from the germline V gene. The CDR3 contains 15 residues. Trimming removed 1 base at V and 4 bases at J, with 12 bases between. In DNA form, the CDR3 reads TGCGCCAGCAGCTTGACGGACTCCAATTACAATGAGCAGTTCTTC. Translating gives CASSLTDSNYNEQFF.

This clonotype came up a few times. The chain has TRBV5-1 and TRBJ2-1, with 10 positions matching TRBD2. The CDR3 extends over 15 amino acids. Germline assignment: CDR1 SGHRS and CDR2 YFSETQ. V shed 0 bases and J 6 bases; nucleotides not matched to a gene: 3. The DNA of the CDR3 is TGCGCCAGCAGCTTGGTACTAGCGGGACTCAATGAGCAGTTCTTC. Protein product: CASSLVLAGLNEQFF.

The rearrangement links TRBV29-1 to TRBJ1-1; D is unclear. Germline CDR1 reads SQVTM; CDR2 reads ANQGSEA. V lost 0 bases to trimming and J lost 6 bases, with 8 bases between them. The CDR3 is 12 amino acids. The CDR3 DNA follows: TGCAGCGTTGAAGAACAGTTTGCTGAAGCTTTCTTT. Translated: CSVEEQFAEAFF.

A few counts support this clonotype. V is TRBV12-3 or TRBV12-4 and J is TRBJ2-2; TRBD2 matches at 7 bases. The CDR3 sequence is 15 residues long. The trim removed 6 bases at V and 6 bases at J, leaving 10 bases unmatched. This CDR3 is CASSLGLAAPGELFF. The CDR3 nucleotides are TGTGCCAGCAGCTTGGGGCTAGCGGCGCCCGGGGAGCTGTTTTTT.

The gene calls are TRBV7-9 and TRBJ2-1; unclear D gene. From germline, CDR1 is SEHNR and CDR2 FQNEAQ (reference sequence). V lost 4 bases to trimming and J lost 5 bases, with 6 bases between them. The CDR3 extends over 12 amino acids. In DNA form, the CDR3 reads TGTGCCAGCAGCTCTCTCAACAATGAGCAGTTCTTC. Translation: CASSSLNNEQFF.

The rearrangement joins TRBV28 to TRBJ1-6; the D is unclear. There are 13 residues in the CDR3. V lost 8 bases and J lost 3, with 8 bases in between. Per germline, CDR1 MDHEN and CDR2 SYDVKM. The CDR3 here is CASAEFYNSPLHF. CDR3 bases: TGTGCCAGCGCCGAGTTCTATAATTCACCCCTCCACTTT. The full variable domain, its missing parts supplied by reference TRBV28 and TRBJ1-6, is DVKVTQSSRYLVKRTGEKVFLECVQDMDHENMFWYRQDPGLGLRLIYFSYDVKMKEKGDIPEGYSVSREKKERFSLILESASTNQTSMYLCASAEFYNSPLHFGNGTRLTVT.

This clonotype has a handful of counts. This sequence joins TRBV14 and TRBJ2-1, with D possibly matching TRBD2 (6 bases). The CDR3 spans 15 residues. The V and J ends lost 3 bases and 7 bases respectively, with 16 bases between them. Germline assignment: CDR1 SGHDN and CDR2 FVKESK. CDR3 sequence reads: CASSQTRRSINEQFF. Here the CDR3 DNA reads TGTGCCAGCAGCCAGACTAGGCGAAGTATTAATGAGCAGTTCTTC.

J is TRBJ1-2 and V is TRBV20-1; 7 bases match TRBD1. CDR3 length: 14 residues. Germline V gene lookup returns CDR1 DFQATT and CDR2 SNEGSKA (reference sequence). V was clipped by 5 bases and J by 4 bases; unmatched bases: 10. Here the CDR3 reads CSAPTGTEIYGYTF. CDR3 DNA sequence: TGCAGTGCTCCCACCGGGACAGAGATCTATGGCTACACCTTC.

This clonotype came up a few times. The chain carries TRBV11-2 and TRBJ2-2, with 15 bases identical to TRBD2. J was trimmed by 4 bases and V by 5 bases; bases with no gene match: 11. Germline V lookup: CDR1 SGHAT, CDR2 FQNNGV. The CDR3 sequence is 19 residues long. CDR3 bases: TGTGCCAGCAGCCCACGGGGACTAGCGGGAGGCCCGGGCACCGGGGAGCTGTTTTTT. Translating gives CASSPRGLAGGPGTGELFF.

This rearrangement joins TRBV7-2 to TRBJ2-7; 9 nucleotides match TRBD2. CDR3 length equals 13 residues. Trimming removed 9 bases from V and 0 bases from J; junction bases left unmatched: 3. From germline, CDR1 is SGHTA and CDR2 FQGNSA. CDR3 coding DNA: TGTGCCAGTAGCGGGAGAAACTCCTACGAGCAGTACTTC. Residues: CASSGRNSYEQYF. Based on the CDR3 plus reference TRBV7-2 and TRBJ2-7, the full variable domain is GAGVSQSPSNKVTEKGKDVELRCDPISGHTALYWYRQSLGQGLEFLIYFQGNSAPDKSGLPSDRFSAERTGGSVSTLTIQRTQQEDSAVYLCASSGRNSYEQYFGPGTRLTVT.

The chain links TRBV3-1 to TRBJ2-7; D not certain. CDR1 is LGHDT, CDR2 YNNKEL, per germline (reference sequence). V gave up 5 bases and J gave up 5 bases, with 13 bases separating them. The CDR3 has 13 residues. The CDR3 DNA reads as TGTGCCAGCAGCTTCAAGGACCGGGACGAGCAGTACTTC. Its protein product is CASSFKDRDEQYF.

The CDR3 sequence is CASREDSGPKGYTF. The CDR3 coding sequence is TGTGCCAGCAGGGAGGACAGCGGCCCGAAAGGCTACACCTTC. The chain has TRBV6-2 or TRBV6-3 and TRBJ1-2; maybe TRBD1 (6 bases). V gave up 6 bases and J gave up 8 bases, with 19 bases separating them. The length of the CDR3 is 14 residues. Looked up from germline, CDR1 is MNHEY and CDR2 is SVGEGT.

In this sample, this clonotype turned up a few times. The J gene is TRBJ1-2, the V gene TRBV20-1, with TRBD1 matching over 8 bases. Trimming cost V 2 bases and J 9 bases; bases outside gene matches: 8. Germline lookup yields CDR1 DFQATT and CDR2 SNEGSKA (reference sequence). The CDR3 is 13 amino acids. The CDR3 protein is CSARQGAVGRYTF. CDR3 DNA: TGCAGTGCTAGACAGGGGGCGGTCGGTCGCTACACCTTC.

The table lists this clonotype with many counts. The CDR3 DNA reads as TGCAGCGTTGGTTCGTTGGGCACTCCCTACGAGCAGTACTTC. This codes for CSVGSLGTPYEQYF. V is TRBV29-1 and J is TRBJ2-7; no reliable D call. The germline V gene encodes CDR1 SQVTM and CDR2 ANQGSEA. The CDR3 totals 14 residues. V lost 4 bases, J lost 2 bases, and 15 bases lay in between.